This T cell receptor beta chain was identified in a study of blood T cell repertoires in COVID-19 (dated by TCRdb to about 2020). About the study as a whole: Samples covering the acute and convalescent phases of COVID-19 were provided by collaborators in the United States, Italy and Spain. The sample metadata nearly always contained a de-identified subject ID, COVID-19 status, age in years and sex. Where available, HLA class I and class II types were obtained from metadata supplied by the sample provider rather than from assay-based typing. The material from the prospective study consisted of cDNA or gDNA derived from T cells, B-cell-depleted T cells, or PBMCs. The repertoires were released in a freely available public database meant as a resource for research on the immune response to SARS-CoV-2. The samples were drawn from the first 160 participants of the ongoing ImmuneRACE study and from roughly 1,300 subjects provided by 6 global collaborators. Subjects who had been exposed to COVID-19, were actively infected with it, or had recovered from it provided the deeply sampled blood TCRbeta repertoires that made up the dataset.

The immunoSEQ Assay, a bias-controlled multiplex PCR, was used to amplify TCRbeta CDR3 regions from genomic DNA. The original methods were these. The number of nucleated cells in each sample was estimated by amplification of reference gene primers within the assay. Sequence reads were collapsed and filtered to measure the absolute abundance of every unique TCRbeta CDR3 rearrangement. For each sample, productive Simpson clonality was calculated as the square root of Simpson's diversity index over productive rearrangements. What TCRdb holds here is the immuneACCESS table cut down to in-frame rearrangements. Part of the clones is not present; checked against another copy, under half of the missing clones reflect an unresolved V gene, and the others are unexplained. Clonal size and the V and J genes are those of that table, whereas D and trimming came from the DNA. The sample profile shows some 260,000 clones; 88% of them were found once. The ten largest clones represent around 0.99% of the sample.

A second Seattle source provided samples from volunteer blood donors who had recovered from COVID-19. Whole blood was collected in K2EDTA tubes by collaborating institutions according to the institutions' own protocols. For TCRbeta analysis, collaborators shipped samples as frozen whole blood, isolated PBMCs, or DNA extracted from either of those sample types. CDR1 and CDR2, looked up from the germline V gene, are KGHDR and SFDVKD. The CDR3 runs 12 amino acids, cysteine and phenylalanine included. The DNA shown is the 36-base CDR3, in frame from base 1. Trimming at the junction amounts to 6 bases on V and 10 bases on J, and the germline ends lie 14 bases apart. This clone showed up just once. No cognate antigen has been identified for it. No base quality information exists; no much larger clone differs at one position. General conclusions and limits of the study: Clinical and demographic metadata were provided uncurated, with the amount varying by source and participant.

The specimen sequenced was peripheral blood. Recombination joined TRBV24-1 with TRBJ1-2; TRBD1 is perhaps the D gene, given 6 matching bases. The source of this sequence is a middle-aged woman who had recovered from COVID-19. The DNA sequence reads TGTGCCACCAGTCCGGGACACGCGGTCTACACCTTC. This gives the protein CATSPGHAVYTF.